There are a few counts of the clone carrying this T cell receptor (beta chain). Its antigen remains unknown. The sample belongs to a study of cytotoxic CD8 clonotypes in ibrutinib-treated CLL. Study outcomes and limitations: Public clonotypes, an uncommon group, contracted or remained stable on treatment.

Trimming took 3 bases from V and 5 from J; bases not matched to a gene: 7. The CDR3 totals 15 residues. Germline values: CDR1 LNHDA, CDR2 SQIVND (reference sequence). Sequenced by immunoSEQ multiplex PCR; TCRdb stores in-frame clones only, minus some. This table holds 300,000 or so clones, roughly 67% found once. The origin of this receptor is a human donor with chronic lymphocytic leukemia. This specimen was PBMCs, taken after 36 months of ibrutinib treatment. The chain combines TRBV19 with TRBJ1-2; 9 bases match TRBD1. This CDR3 is CASSISSQGAYGYTF. Here the CDR3 DNA reads TGTGCCAGTAGTATCTCATCACAGGGGGCATATGGCTACACCTTC.